A single sample gave rise to the 17 T cell receptor beta chains below, sequenced in a study of blood T cells in healthy people across ages. Sample-barcoded 5' priming and a J-beta primer mix drove a second PCR of roughly 6 to 12 cycles. TCRdb fed the 5' RACE reads into MiXCR, producing one record per CDR3 protein. The table records 1.5 million to 2 million distinct CDR3 sequences, roughly 27% of them present only once. Sample: blood. All receptors derive from a woman aged 25-40 years in good health.

The chain recombines TRBV20-1 with TRBJ2-2, with 9 bases that match TRBD1. The CDR3 runs 15 residues. Germline V CDR1 and CDR2: DFQATT, SNEGSKA (reference sequence). With 5 bases clipped from V and 4 bases from J, the junction kept 8 bases outside the gene matches. The DNA for the CDR3 is TGCAGTGCTGGTACAGGGGGCGCAGGCACCGGGGAGCTGTTTTTT. This gives the protein CSAGTGGAGTGELFF.

Written as DNA, the CDR3 is TGCAGCGTTGAACAGGTACAAGCTTTCTTT. The encoded protein is CSVEQVQAFF. The chain recombines TRBV29-1 with TRBJ1-1, with D unclear. V lost 2 bases to trimming and J lost 9 bases, with 7 bases between them. The CDR3 length is 10 residues. Looked up from germline, CDR1 is SQVTM and CDR2 is ANQGSEA.

This clonotype was recorded a few times. The V gene is TRBV6-1, the J gene TRBJ1-2, with TRBD1 identical over 7 bases. Germline CDR1 MNHNS, CDR2 SASEGT. Unmatched junction bases numbered 7, after V lost 5 bases and J lost 4 bases. The CDR3 sequence is 14 residues long. The CDR3 sequence is CASSQQGNSYGYTF. The CDR3 nucleotides read TGTGCCAGCAGTCAACAGGGGAATTCCTATGGCTACACCTTC.

As for this clonotype: It is unclear where the CDR3 begins or ends on the DNA, so no DNA is shown, and the CDR3 is as TCRdb lists it. The V call is TRBV9, the J call TRBJ2-5; no DNA check was done on the table's D call, TRBD1. Per germline, CDR1 SGDLS and CDR2 YYNGEE. The length of the CDR3 is 14 amino acids, counting both ends. The CDR3 loop reads CASSVGTGTETQDF.

This clonotype was picked up many times. The chain couples TRBV7-7 to TRBJ2-1; the match to TRBD2 covers 7 bases. The germline gives CDR1 SSHAT, CDR2 FNYEAQ (reference sequence). The CDR3 consists of 13 residues. The CDR3 nucleotides read TGTGCTTCCTCTCCGGGGGGAAACAATGAGCAGTTCTTC. Protein sequence: CASSPGGNNEQFF.

The sample holds many counts of this clonotype. The rearrangement links TRBV7-2 to TRBJ2-7; 8 bases match TRBD2. The CDR3 is 16 residues long. V gave up 1 base and J gave up 6 bases; unmatched junction bases: 11. The germline V gene encodes CDR1 SGHTA and CDR2 FQGNSA. The CDR3 sequence: CASSLESSPGGGEQYF. The DNA of the CDR3 is TGTGCCAGCAGCTTAGAGTCTAGCCCGGGGGGGGGCGAGCAGTACTTC.

This chain's CDR3 is CASSEQGGGQPQHF. CDR3 in DNA: TGTGCCAGCAGCGAACAGGGGGGCGGTCAGCCCCAGCATTTT. The chain recombines TRBV6-5 with TRBJ1-5; 8 bases are a match to TRBD1. V shed 6 bases, J shed 6 bases, and the junction held 7 bases outside the gene matches. Germline loops: CDR1 MNHEY, CDR2 SVGAGI. The CDR3 has 14 residues.

This clonotype was observed a few times. The gene calls are TRBV10-3 and TRBJ2-7; 8 bases align to TRBD1. Germline-derived CDR1 and CDR2 are ENHRY and SYGVKD. V dropped 5 bases and J dropped 10; count of bases not matched to a gene: 4. The CDR3 sequence is 11 residues long. The CDR3 is CAISIQGEQYF. DNA for the CDR3: TGTGCCATCAGTATACAGGGGGAACAGTACTTC.

This sequence joins TRBV9 and TRBJ2-1; 8 positions match TRBD2. Looked up from germline, CDR1 is SGDLS and CDR2 is YYNGEE. The CDR3 contains 15 residues. Trimming removed 1 base from V and 9 bases from J; junction bases left unmatched: 9. CDR3 nucleotides: TGTGCCAGCAGCGTATCCGGGACTAGGGATCGTGAGCAGTTCTTC. Its translation: CASSVSGTRDREQFF.

In its sample, this clonotype was seen a few times. The genes are TRBV12-5 and TRBJ1-1; D unresolved. Trimming pared 5 bases from V and 4 bases from J, leaving 11 bases between. From germline, CDR1 is LGHNT and CDR2 FRNRAP. CDR3 length: 13 amino acids. The CDR3 spells CASGRGSTTEAFF. The CDR3, as DNA: TGTGCTAGTGGTCGGGGATCCACCACTGAAGCTTTCTTT.

The chain links TRBV10-1 to TRBJ2-3, with D possibly matching TRBD2 (6 bases). The ends were cut back, 6 bases at V and 2 bases at J, with 12 bases in the middle. Germline CDR1 WNHNN, CDR2 SYGVQD (reference sequence). This CDR3 is 14 amino acids long. The CDR3 DNA reads TGCGCCAGCAGCTCCGTGCGGGACACAGATACGCAGTATTTT. Its protein product is CASSSVRDTDTQYF.

The V and J genes are TRBV3-1 and TRBJ2-5, with a weak D call TRBD1 (6 bases). The CDR3 is 14 amino acids. From germline, CDR1 is LGHDT and CDR2 YNNKEL (reference sequence). V was cut by 2 bases and J by 11 bases, with 18 bases left in between. CDR3 in amino acids: CASSQWDKAYGQYF. DNA for the CDR3: TGTGCCAGCAGCCAATGGGACAAGGCCTACGGGCAGTACTTC.

Ten or more counts support this clonotype. The J gene is TRBJ2-5, the V gene TRBV28; maybe TRBD1 (6 bases). Trimming removed 5 bases from V and 2 bases from J, with 15 bases in between. Per germline, CDR1 MDHEN and CDR2 SYDVKM. The CDR3 runs to 15 residues. CDR3 protein: CASSGPGTRQETQYF. The CDR3 nucleotides read TGTGCCAGCAGTGGCCCCGGGACAAGACAAGAGACCCAGTACTTC.

The gene calls are TRBV27 and TRBJ2-4; D remains unclear. The DNA matches TRBJ2-7 better at its end, which makes the J call doubtful. The CDR3 extends over 16 amino acids. Germline CDR1 is MNHEY and CDR2 is SMNVEV (reference sequence). Here the CDR3 reads CASSSPLHRYSYEQYF. The CDR3 DNA follows: TGTGCCAGCAGTTCCCCCCTCCACAGATACTCCTACGAGCAGTACTTC.

This chain connects TRBV18 to TRBJ1-4; perhaps TRBD1 as D (6 bases). This CDR3 has 14 residues. Trimming shortened V by 2 bases and J by 8 bases, and 12 bases separated the two germline ends. Germline CDR1 KGHSH, CDR2 LQKENI. CDR3 nucleotide sequence: TGTGCCAGCTCACCAATAGGGGGACGCGAAAAACTGTTTTTT. Protein sequence: CASSPIGGREKLFF. The full variable domain, its missing parts supplied by reference TRBV18 and TRBJ1-4, is NAGVMQNPRHLVRRRGQEARLRCSPMKGHSHVYWYRQLPEEGLKFMVYLQKENIIDESGMPKERFSAEFPKEGPSILRIQQVVRGDSAAYFCASSPIGGREKLFFGSGTQLSVL.

Of note for this clonotype: This may stem from a read error, because a much larger clone lies one nucleotide away. The gene calls are TRBV6-5 and TRBJ1-2; 8 positions match TRBD1. The CDR3 is 16 residues long. CDR1 is MNHEY, CDR2 SVGAGI, per germline. The CDR3 reads CASSWDRSIPNYGCTF. CDR3 sequence (DNA): TGTGCCAGCAGTTGGGACAGGAGTATCCCAAACTATGGCTGCACCTTC.

The chain carries TRBV9 and TRBJ2-1; D ambiguous. Trimming removed 2 bases at V and 5 bases at J, with 8 bases between. Germline V gene sequence: CDR1 SGDLS, CDR2 YYNGEE. The CDR3 is made up of 13 amino acids. CDR3 loop: CASSVTYHNEQFF. CDR3 nucleotides: TGTGCCAGCAGCGTGACGTACCACAATGAGCAGTTCTTC. Supplemented by reference TRBV9 and TRBJ2-1, the full variable domain reads DSGVTQTPKHLITATGQRVTLRCSPRSGDLSVYWYQQSLDQGLQFLIQYYNGEERAKGNILERFSAQQFPDLHSELNLSSLELGDSALYFCASSVTYHNEQFFGPGTRLTVL.